Following are 5 T cell receptor beta chains from one sample sequenced in a study of shared clonotypes between healthy human individuals. TCRdb's copy holds only in-frame clones and misses some; the assay was immunoSEQ multiplex PCR. The profile shows 2 million to 2.5 million clones, 85% to 95% of them singletons. Sample: naive CD4+ T cells from PBMCs. Stated subset: CD45RA+ positively selected. These receptors all come from a young man in good health. Some clones in this sample may be carry-over from other donors' samples.

V is TRBV5-1 and J is TRBJ1-4; D might be TRBD1 (6 bases). The V end lost 7 bases, the J end lost 8 bases, and 15 bases lay between the germline ends. The CDR3 contains 13 residues. CDR1 SGHRS and CDR2 YFSETQ come from the germline V gene. The CDR3: CASSLGGIEKLFF. CDR3 in DNA: TGCGCCAGCTCCCTGGGGGGCATCGAAAAACTGTTTTTT.

CDR3 loop: CASRRGGLTGELFF. The CDR3 DNA reads TGTGCCAGCAGACGGGGAGGGCTCACCGGGGAGCTGTTTTTT. The chain couples TRBV14 to TRBJ2-2, with 7 bases lining up with TRBD2. With 6 bases clipped from V and 4 bases from J, the junction kept 5 bases outside the gene matches. The CDR3 covers 14 residues. Germline assignment: CDR1 SGHDN and CDR2 FVKESK.

The count of this clone is one. V gene TRBV11-2 combines with J gene TRBJ1-3, with D unresolved. V dropped 3 bases and J dropped 0 bases, with 9 bases sitting between them. The CDR3 sequence is 15 residues long. Germline V lookup: CDR1 SGHAT, CDR2 FQNNGV. The CDR3 protein is CASSFGRISGNTIYF. For the CDR3, the DNA is TGTGCCAGCAGCTTTGGGCGGATCTCTGGAAACACCATATATTTT.

The V call is TRBV7-9, the J call TRBJ2-2; D gene uncertain. CDR3 length: 14 residues. Germline assignment: CDR1 SEHNR and CDR2 FQNEAQ (reference sequence). The ends were cut back, 5 bases at V and 3 bases at J, with 10 bases in the middle. As DNA, the CDR3 is TGTGCCAGCAGCCCGATAGTCGACACCGGGGAGCTGTTTTTT. Its translation is CASSPIVDTGELFF.

The rearrangement joins TRBV29-1 to TRBJ2-1; the match to TRBD2 covers 10 bases. The junction had 12 bases not matched to a gene; V was cut back by 4 bases and J by 0 bases. The germline V gene has CDR1 SQVTM and CDR2 ANQGSEA. CDR3 length equals 18 residues. The CDR3 protein is CSVGWASGRGVSYNEQFF. CDR3 sequence (DNA): TGCAGCGTTGGGTGGGCTAGCGGGAGAGGGGTCTCCTACAATGAGCAGTTCTTC.